This T cell receptor beta chain was sequenced in a study of identical twins. J lost 6 bases, V lost 5 bases, and 6 bases had no gene match. Looked up from germline, CDR1 is MRHNA and CDR2 is SNTAGT. This CDR3 is 16 amino acids long. This clonotype was detected a few times. TCRdb called the 5' RACE reads again in MiXCR, with one record for every CDR3 protein. The sample has 300,000 to 400,000 distinct CDR3 sequences, approximately 13% seen once. The sample also formed part of further work on yellow fever vaccine responses in identical twins.

The source is a woman aged 18-29 years in good health. The chain is built from TRBV6-4 and TRBJ2-1; 14 bases map to TRBD2. The sequenced sample consisted of CD8+ T cells sorted from blood. The CDR3 reads CASSYLGTSGSNEQFF. As DNA, the CDR3 is TGTGCCAGCAGTTATTTGGGGACTAGCGGGAGCAATGAGCAGTTCTTC.